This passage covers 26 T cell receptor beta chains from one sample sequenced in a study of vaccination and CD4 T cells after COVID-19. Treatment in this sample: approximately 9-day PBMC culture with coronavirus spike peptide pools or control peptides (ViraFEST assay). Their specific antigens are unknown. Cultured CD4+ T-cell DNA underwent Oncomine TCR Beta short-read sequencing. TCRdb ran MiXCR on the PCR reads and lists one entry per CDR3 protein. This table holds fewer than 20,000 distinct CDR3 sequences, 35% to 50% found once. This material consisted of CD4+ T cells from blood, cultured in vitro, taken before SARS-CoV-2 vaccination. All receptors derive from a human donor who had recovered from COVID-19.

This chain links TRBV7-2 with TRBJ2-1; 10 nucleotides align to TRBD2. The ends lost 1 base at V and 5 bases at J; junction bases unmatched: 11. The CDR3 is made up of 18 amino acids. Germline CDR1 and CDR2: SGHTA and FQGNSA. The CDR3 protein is CASSLEVRASGRHNEQFF. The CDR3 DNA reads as TGTGCCAGCAGCTTAGAAGTCCGGGCTAGCGGGAGACACAATGAGCAGTTCTTC.

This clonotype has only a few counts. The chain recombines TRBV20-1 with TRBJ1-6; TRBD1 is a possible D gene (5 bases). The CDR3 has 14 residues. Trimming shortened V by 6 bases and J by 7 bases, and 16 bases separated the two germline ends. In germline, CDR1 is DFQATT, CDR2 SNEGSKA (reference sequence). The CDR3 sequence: CSASLGVRNSPLHF. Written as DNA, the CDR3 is TGCAGTGCGAGTCTGGGGGTAAGGAATTCACCCCTCCACTTT.

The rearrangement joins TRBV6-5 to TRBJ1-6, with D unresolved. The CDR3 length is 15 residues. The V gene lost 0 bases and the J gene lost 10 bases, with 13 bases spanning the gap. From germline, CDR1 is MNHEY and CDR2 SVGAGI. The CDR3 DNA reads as TGTGCCAGCAGTTACTCTAAGGGCACGAGATCACCCCTCCACTTT. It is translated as CASSYSKGTRSPLHF.

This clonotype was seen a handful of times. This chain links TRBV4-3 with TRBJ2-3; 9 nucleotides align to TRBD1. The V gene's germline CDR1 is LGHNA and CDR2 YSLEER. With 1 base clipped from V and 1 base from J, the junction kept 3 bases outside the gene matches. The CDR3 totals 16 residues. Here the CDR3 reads CASSQGDRGGTDTQYF. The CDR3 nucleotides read TGCGCCAGCAGCCAAGGCGACAGGGGGGGCACAGATACGCAGTATTTT.

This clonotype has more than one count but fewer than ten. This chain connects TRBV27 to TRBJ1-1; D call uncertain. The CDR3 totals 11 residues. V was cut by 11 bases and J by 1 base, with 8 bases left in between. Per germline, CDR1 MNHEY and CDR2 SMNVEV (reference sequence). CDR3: CAARKNTEAFF. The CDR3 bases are TGTGCCGCCCGAAAGAACACTGAAGCTTTCTTT.

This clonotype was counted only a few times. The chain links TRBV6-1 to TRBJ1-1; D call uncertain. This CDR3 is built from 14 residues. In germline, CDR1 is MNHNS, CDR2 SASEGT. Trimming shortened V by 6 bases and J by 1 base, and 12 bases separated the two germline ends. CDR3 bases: TGTGCCAGCAGAGAGGGTCCCTCGAACACTGAAGCTTTCTTT. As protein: CASREGPSNTEAFF.

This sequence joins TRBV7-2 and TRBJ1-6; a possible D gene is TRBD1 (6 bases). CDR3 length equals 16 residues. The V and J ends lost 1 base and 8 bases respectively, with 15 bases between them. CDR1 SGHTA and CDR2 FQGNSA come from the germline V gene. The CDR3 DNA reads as TGTGCCAGCAGCTTAGGAGCGGGGGGCTTTGATTCACCCCTCCACTTT. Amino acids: CASSLGAGGFDSPLHF.

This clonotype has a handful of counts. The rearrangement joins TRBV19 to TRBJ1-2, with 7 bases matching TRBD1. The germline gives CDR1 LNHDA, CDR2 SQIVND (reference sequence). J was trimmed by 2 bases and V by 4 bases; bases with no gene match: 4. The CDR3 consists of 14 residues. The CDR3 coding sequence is TGTGCCAGTAGTACCATAGGGGGCAACTATGGCTACACCTTC. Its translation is CASSTIGGNYGYTF. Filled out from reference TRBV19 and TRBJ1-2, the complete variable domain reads DGGITQSPKYLFRKEGQNVTLSCEQNLNHDAMYWYRQDPGQGLRLIYYSQIVNDFQKGDIAEGYSVSREKKESFPLTVTSAQKNPTAFYLCASSTIGGNYGYTFGSGTRLTVV.

This CDR3 is CSARQDWTGNTIYF. CDR3 nucleotides: TGCAGTGCTAGACAGGATTGGACTGGAAACACCATATATTTT. The V call is TRBV20-1, the J call TRBJ1-3; no clear D gene. The CDR3 has 14 residues. Trimming left V 2 bases short and J 2 bases short, with 10 bases between. The germline gives CDR1 DFQATT, CDR2 SNEGSKA (reference sequence).

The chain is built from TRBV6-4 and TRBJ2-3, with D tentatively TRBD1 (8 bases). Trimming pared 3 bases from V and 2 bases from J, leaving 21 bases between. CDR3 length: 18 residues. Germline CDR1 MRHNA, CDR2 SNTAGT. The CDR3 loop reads CASSEWAHRGGFTDTQYF. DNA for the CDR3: TGTGCCAGCAGTGAATGGGCGCACAGGGGGGGATTCACAGATACGCAGTATTTT.

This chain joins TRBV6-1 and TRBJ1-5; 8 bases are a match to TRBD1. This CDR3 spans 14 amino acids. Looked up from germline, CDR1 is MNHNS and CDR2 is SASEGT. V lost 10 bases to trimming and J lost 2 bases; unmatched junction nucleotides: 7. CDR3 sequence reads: CATGQGMGNQPQHF. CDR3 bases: TGTGCCACTGGACAGGGAATGGGCAATCAGCCCCAGCATTTT.

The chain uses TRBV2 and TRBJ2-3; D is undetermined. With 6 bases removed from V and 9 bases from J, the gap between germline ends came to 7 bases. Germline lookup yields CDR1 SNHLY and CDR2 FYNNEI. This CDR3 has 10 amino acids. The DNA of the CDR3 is TGTGCCAGCAGAGCAAAGACGCAGTATTTT. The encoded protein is CASRAKTQYF.

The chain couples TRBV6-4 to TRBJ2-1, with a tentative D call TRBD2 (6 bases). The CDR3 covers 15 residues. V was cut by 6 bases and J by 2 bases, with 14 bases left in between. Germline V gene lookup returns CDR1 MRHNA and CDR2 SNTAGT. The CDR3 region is CASSALGGTYNEQFF. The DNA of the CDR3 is TGTGCCAGCAGCGCCCTCGGGGGTACCTACAATGAGCAGTTCTTC.

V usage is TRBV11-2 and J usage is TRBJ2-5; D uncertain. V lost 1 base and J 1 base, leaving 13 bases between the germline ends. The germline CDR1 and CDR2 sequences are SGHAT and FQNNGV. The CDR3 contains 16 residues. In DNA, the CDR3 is TGTGCCAGCAGCTTAGTTATGCGACGGACCCAAGAGACCCAGTACTTC. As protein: CASSLVMRRTQETQYF.

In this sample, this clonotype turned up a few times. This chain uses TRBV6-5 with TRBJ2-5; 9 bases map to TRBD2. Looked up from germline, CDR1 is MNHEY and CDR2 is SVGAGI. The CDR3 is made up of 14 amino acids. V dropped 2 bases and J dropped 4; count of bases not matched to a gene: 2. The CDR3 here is CASSYGSGRETQYF. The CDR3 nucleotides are TGTGCCAGCAGTTACGGTAGCGGGAGAGAGACCCAGTACTTC.

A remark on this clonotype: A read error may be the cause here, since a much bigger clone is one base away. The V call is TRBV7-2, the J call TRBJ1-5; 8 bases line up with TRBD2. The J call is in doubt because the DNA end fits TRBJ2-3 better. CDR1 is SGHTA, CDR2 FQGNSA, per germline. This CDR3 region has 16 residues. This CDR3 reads CASSAAFGGGNQPQYF. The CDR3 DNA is TGTGCCAGCAGCGCCGCATTCGGGGGGGGCAATCAGCCCCAGTATTTT.

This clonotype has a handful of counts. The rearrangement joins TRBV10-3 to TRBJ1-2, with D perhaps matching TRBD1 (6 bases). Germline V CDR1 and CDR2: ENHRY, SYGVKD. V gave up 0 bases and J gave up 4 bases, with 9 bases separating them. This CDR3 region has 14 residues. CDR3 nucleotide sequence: TGTGCCATCAGTGAGTCGGGGGCGGCCTATGGCTACACCTTC. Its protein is CAISESGAAYGYTF.

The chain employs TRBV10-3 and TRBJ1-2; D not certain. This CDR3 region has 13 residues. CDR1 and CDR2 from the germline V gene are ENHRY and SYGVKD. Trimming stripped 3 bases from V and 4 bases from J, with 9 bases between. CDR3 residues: CAISERVPYGYTF. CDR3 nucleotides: TGTGCCATCAGTGAACGGGTTCCCTATGGCTACACCTTC.

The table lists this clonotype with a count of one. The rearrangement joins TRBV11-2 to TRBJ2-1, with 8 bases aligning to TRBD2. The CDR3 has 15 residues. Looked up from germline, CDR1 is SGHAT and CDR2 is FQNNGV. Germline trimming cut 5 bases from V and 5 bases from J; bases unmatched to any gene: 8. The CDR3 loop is CASSAVGGADNEQFF. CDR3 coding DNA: TGTGCCAGCAGCGCGGTCGGGGGGGCCGACAATGAGCAGTTCTTC.

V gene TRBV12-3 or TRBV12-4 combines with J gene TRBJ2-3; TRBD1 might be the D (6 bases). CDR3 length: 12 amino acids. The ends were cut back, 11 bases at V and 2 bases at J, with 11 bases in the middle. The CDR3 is CASQGTTDTQYF. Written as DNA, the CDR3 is TGTGCCTCTCAGGGGACCACAGATACGCAGTATTTT.

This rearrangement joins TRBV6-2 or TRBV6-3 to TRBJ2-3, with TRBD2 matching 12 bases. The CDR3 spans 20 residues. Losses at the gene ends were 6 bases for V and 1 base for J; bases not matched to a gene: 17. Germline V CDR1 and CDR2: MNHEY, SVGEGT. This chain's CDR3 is CASRPRQGKRLAGGTDTQYF. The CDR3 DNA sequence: TGTGCCAGCAGGCCAAGACAGGGAAAGAGACTAGCGGGGGGCACAGATACGCAGTATTTT.

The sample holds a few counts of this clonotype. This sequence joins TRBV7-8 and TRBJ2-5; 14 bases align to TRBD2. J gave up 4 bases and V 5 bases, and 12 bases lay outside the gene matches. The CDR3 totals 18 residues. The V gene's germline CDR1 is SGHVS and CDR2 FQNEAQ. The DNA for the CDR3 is TGTGCCAGCAGCAAGGGACTAGCGGGGGACCCGAATTCAGAGACCCAGTACTTC. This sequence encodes CASSKGLAGDPNSETQYF. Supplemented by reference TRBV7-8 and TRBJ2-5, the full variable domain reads GAGVSQSPRYKVAKRGQDVALRCDPISGHVSLFWYQQALGQGPEFLTYFQNEAQLDKSGLPSDRFFAERPEGSVSTLKIQRTQQEDSAVYLCASSKGLAGDPNSETQYFGPGTRLLVL.

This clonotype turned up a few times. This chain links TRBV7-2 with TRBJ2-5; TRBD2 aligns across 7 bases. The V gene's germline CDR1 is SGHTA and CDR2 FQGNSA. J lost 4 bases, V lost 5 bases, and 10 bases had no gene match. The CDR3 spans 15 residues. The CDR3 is CASSPPGAGAETQYF. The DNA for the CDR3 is TGTGCCAGCAGCCCCCCCGGGGCGGGAGCAGAGACCCAGTACTTC.

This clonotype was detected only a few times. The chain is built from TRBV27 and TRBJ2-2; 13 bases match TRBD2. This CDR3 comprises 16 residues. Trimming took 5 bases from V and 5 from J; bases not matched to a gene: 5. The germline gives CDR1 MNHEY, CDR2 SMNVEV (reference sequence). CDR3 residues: CASSPWTSGRTGELFF. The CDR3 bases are TGTGCCAGCAGTCCCTGGACTAGCGGGAGAACCGGGGAGCTGTTTTTT.

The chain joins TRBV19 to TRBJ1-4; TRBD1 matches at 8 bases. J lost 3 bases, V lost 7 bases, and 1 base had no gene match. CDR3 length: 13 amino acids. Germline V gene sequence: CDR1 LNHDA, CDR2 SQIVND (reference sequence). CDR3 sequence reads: CASMDRANEKLFF. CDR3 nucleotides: TGTGCCAGTATGGACAGGGCTAATGAAAAACTGTTTTTT.

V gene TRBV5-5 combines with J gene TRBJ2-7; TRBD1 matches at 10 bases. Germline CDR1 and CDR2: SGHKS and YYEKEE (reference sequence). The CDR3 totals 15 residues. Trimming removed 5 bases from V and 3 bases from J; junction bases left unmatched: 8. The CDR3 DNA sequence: TGTGCCAGCAGTCGACAGGGGGCGGAGAGCTACGAGCAGTACTTC. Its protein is CASSRQGAESYEQYF.